Here is one T cell receptor (beta chain) with its context. Antigen specificity is unknown. Study-level results: Tumor Tregs overlapped most with tumor, then blood, naive CD4+ cells.

This CDR3 is 13 amino acids long. V was clipped by 2 bases and J by 6 bases, with 7 bases between them. Germline V lookup: CDR1 MNHEY, CDR2 SMNVEV (reference sequence). TCRdb re-called the 5' RACE reads with MiXCR, one entry per CDR3 protein. The table lists tens of thousands of distinct CDR3 sequences, roughly 22% of them singletons. Cells sorted as Tregs were CD4+, CD25+ and CD127-/low. This TCR came from a female donor with breast cancer. The rearrangement uses TRBV27 and TRBJ2-2, with D unresolved. The sample was Tregs sorted from a lymph node. DNA of the CDR3: TGTGCCAGCAGTTTAAAGGGCTCCGGGGAGCTGTTTTTT. Amino acid sequence: CASSLKGSGELFF.